Listed below are T cell receptor beta chains from one sample, sequenced in a study of T cell responses to AZD1222 COVID-19 vaccine. Repertoires were generated with immunoSEQ multiplex PCR, while TCRdb's copy carries only in-frame clones and drops some. In the table there are some 130,000 clones, approximately 90% of which are singletons. This specimen was peripheral blood, taken on day 0 of AZD1222 vaccination. These receptor sequences come from an adult in good health. CDR3s include the opening cysteine and the closing phenylalanine or tryptophan. A D gene is named only where the DNA matches it firmly. Size tells how often a clone was seen (once, few, many) or the class of an expanded clone, and some rows leave it out.

>once|TRBJ1-5|NA|TRBV2
TGTGCCAGCATTGGAAGGGAGGGAAATCAGCCCCAGCATTTT
CASIGREGNQPQHF
>NA|TRBJ1-6|NA|TRBV11-1
TGTGCCAGCAGCTTAGCCTTTAATTCACCCCTCCACTTT
CASSLAFNSPLHF
>once|TRBJ2-3|NA|TRBV27
TGTGCCAGCAGTCAGGACCTCACAGATACGCAGTATTTT
CASSQDLTDTQYF
>NA|TRBJ2-2|NA|TRBV7-9
TGTGCCAGCACTAGAGGAAACACCGGGGAGCTGTTTTTT
CASTRGNTGELFF
>NA|TRBJ1-6|NA|TRBV27
TGTGCCAGCAGTCCAGATTTATTTAATTCACCCCTCCACTTT
CASSPDLFNSPLHF
>few|TRBJ2-3|TRBD2|TRBV4-2
TGTGCCAGCAGCCAAGATTGGGCTAGCGGGGGGGCAGATACGCAGTATTTT
CASSQDWASGGADTQYF
>once|TRBJ1-2|TRBD1|TRBV19
TGTGCCAGTAGTATGGGACAGGGGGACTATGGCTACACCTTC
CASSMGQGDYGYTF
>few|TRBJ1-2|NA|TRBV5-6
TGTGCCAGCAGCCAGTGGACAGTCCCTAACTATGGCTACACCTTC
CASSQWTVPNYGYTF
>NA|TRBJ2-1|NA|TRBV28
TGTGCCAGCAAGGCCAATGAGCAGTTCTTC
CASKANEQFF
>NA|TRBJ2-6|TRBD1|TRBV19
TGTGCCAGTAGTTTCCGGACAGGGAGTGGTGGGGCCAACGTCCTGACTTTC
CASSFRTGSGGANVLTF
>NA|TRBJ2-3|TRBD1|TRBV28
TGTGCCAGCAGATACCGAGACAGGGGGAGCACAGATACGCAGTATTTT
CASRYRDRGSTDTQYF
>NA|TRBJ2-1|NA|TRBV6-4
TGTGCCAGCAGTGACTCCCTGGTAGGACCCGCCAATGAGCAGTTCTTC
CASSDSLVGPANEQFF
>once|TRBJ1-4|NA|TRBV28
TGTGCCACAGGGACTGCTAATGAAAAACTGTTTTTT
CATGTANEKLFF
>NA|TRBJ1-4|NA|TRBV6-5
TGTGCCGGGGGGCCGGCCAACCGGTGGGAAAAACTGTTTTTT
CAGGPANRWEKLFF
>NA|TRBJ1-6|NA|TRBV19
TGTGCCAGTAGATCGTACGGACAGAATTCACCCCTCCACTTT
CASRSYGQNSPLHF
>NA|TRBJ1-4|TRBD1|TRBV27
TGTGCCAGCACCAAGACAGGGGCCGGGAATGAAAAACTGTTTTTT
CASTKTGAGNEKLFF
>NA|TRBJ2-7|NA|TRBV30
TGTGCCTGGAGTGTACCGGGGACATACTCCTACGAGCAGTACTTC
CAWSVPGTYSYEQYF
>NA|TRBJ1-1|NA|TRBV7-3
TGTGCCAGCAGCTTAGCCCCAGGGGTATGGACTGAAGCTTTCTTT
CASSLAPGVWTEAFF